This T cell receptor beta chain is drawn from a study of response to subunit inactivated influenza vaccine. This clonotype has only a few counts. TCRdb called the RT-PCR reads again in MiXCR, with one record for every CDR3 protein. The table shows some 550,000 distinct CDR3 sequences, with roughly 25% occurring only once. With 3 bases clipped from V and 4 bases from J, the junction kept 15 bases outside the gene matches. Per germline, CDR1 SGHNT and CDR2 YYREEE (reference sequence). The length of the CDR3 is 17 residues. These data also formed part of another study, on T cells expressing NK-cell markers. That study adds: TCR beta cDNA was generated via 5'RACE template switching incorporating UMIs.

This chain links TRBV5-4 with TRBJ2-7; 8 positions match TRBD1. The sequencing used CD4+ T cells sorted from PBMCs, collected 11 to 12 days after vaccination. This TCR was recovered from a man aged 45-65 years who received an inactivated influenza vaccine. The CDR3 DNA is TGTGCCAGCAGCTCAGACAGGGGTCCCTCTAAGAGTTACGAGCAGTACTTC. Translating gives CASSSDRGPSKSYEQYF.